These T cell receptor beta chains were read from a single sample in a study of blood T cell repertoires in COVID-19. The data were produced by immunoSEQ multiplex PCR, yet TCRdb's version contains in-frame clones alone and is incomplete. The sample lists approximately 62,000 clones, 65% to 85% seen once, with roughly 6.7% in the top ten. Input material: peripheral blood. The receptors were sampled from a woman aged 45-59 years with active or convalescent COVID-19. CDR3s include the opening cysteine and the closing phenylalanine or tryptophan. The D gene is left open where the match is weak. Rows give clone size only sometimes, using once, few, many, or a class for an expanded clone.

DNA: TGTGCCAGCAGTCCCCGAGGGGGATATCCTGGGGCCAACGTCCTGACTTTC
CDR3: CASSPRGGYPGANVLTF
D: NA
J: TRBJ2-6
V: TRBV6-6
size: NA

DNA: TGTGCCAGCCTTGGGGCAGGGGAGTGGAATGAGCAGTTCTTC
CDR3: CASLGAGEWNEQFF
D: NA
J: TRBJ2-1
V: TRBV28
size: NA

DNA: TGTGCCAGTAGTGTCGGGACTAGCGGGAGTTCGGACAATGAGCAGTTCTTC
CDR3: CASSVGTSGSSDNEQFF
D: TRBD2
J: TRBJ2-1
V: TRBV19
size: NA

DNA: TGCGCCAGCAGCCAAGAGTCGGACAGCTACTACGAGCAGTACTTC
CDR3: CASSQESDSYYEQYF
D: NA
J: TRBJ2-7
V: TRBV4-1
size: once

DNA: TGTGCCAGCAGTCTGGACAGGGGTGGCGGCTATGGCTACACCTTC
CDR3: CASSLDRGGGYGYTF
D: TRBD1
J: TRBJ1-2
V: TRBV5-6
size: NA

DNA: TGTGCCAGCAGCTTCGGGACAGGGGGCGGTGAAAAACTGTTTTTT
CDR3: CASSFGTGGGEKLFF
D: TRBD1
J: TRBJ1-4
V: TRBV7-2
size: NA

DNA: TGCGCCAGCAGCCAAGATCCGGGAAAAAATCAGCCCCAGCATTTT
CDR3: CASSQDPGKNQPQHF
D: NA
J: TRBJ1-5
V: TRBV4-3
size: NA

DNA: TGTGCCAGCAGTGCTCAGGGGCAAGAGACCCAGTACTTC
CDR3: CASSAQGQETQYF
D: NA
J: TRBJ2-5
V: TRBV2
size: NA

DNA: TGTGCCAGCAGTCGGTCAGGCAGCAATCAGCCCCAGCATTTT
CDR3: CASSRSGSNQPQHF
D: NA
J: TRBJ1-5
V: TRBV25-1
size: NA

DNA: TGCGCCAGCAGCTTGGGTCTACCATCCTCCTCCGAGCAGTACTTC
CDR3: CASSLGLPSSSEQYF
D: NA
J: TRBJ2-7
V: TRBV5-1
size: NA